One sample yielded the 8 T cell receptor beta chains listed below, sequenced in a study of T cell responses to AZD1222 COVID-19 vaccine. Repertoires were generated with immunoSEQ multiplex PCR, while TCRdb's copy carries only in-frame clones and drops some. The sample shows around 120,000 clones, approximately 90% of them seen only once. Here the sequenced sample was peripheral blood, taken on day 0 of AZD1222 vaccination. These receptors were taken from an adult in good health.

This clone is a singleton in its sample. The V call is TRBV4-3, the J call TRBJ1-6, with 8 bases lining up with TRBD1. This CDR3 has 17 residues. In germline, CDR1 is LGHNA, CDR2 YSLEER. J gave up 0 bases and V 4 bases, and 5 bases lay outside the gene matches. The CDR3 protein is CASSPGQESSYNSPLHF. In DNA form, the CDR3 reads TGCGCCAGCAGCCCGGGACAGGAGAGCTCCTATAATTCACCCCTCCACTTT.

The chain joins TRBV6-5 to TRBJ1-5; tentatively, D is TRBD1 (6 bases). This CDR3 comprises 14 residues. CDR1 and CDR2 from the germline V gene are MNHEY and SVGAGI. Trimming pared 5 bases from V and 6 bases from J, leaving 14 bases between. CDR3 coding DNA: TGTGCCAGCAGTCTCTCAGGGGTGGGTCAGCCCCAGCATTTT. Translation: CASSLSGVGQPQHF.

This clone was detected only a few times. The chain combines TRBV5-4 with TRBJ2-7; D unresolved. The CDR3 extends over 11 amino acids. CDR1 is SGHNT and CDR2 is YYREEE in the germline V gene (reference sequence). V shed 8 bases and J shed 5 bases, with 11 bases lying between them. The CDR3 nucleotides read TGTGCCAGTTCCGATCTCCACGAGCAGTACTTC. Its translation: CASSDLHEQYF.

CDR3 in amino acids: CASSSGDNLREKLFF. The DNA for the CDR3 is TGTGCCAGCTCCTCCGGAGACAATTTAAGAGAAAAACTGTTTTTT. The chain carries TRBV9 and TRBJ1-4; D is undetermined. Germline V gene lookup returns CDR1 SGDLS and CDR2 YYNGEE. The CDR3 extends over 15 amino acids. V was shortened by 7 bases and J by 8 bases, with 21 bases between the two germline ends.

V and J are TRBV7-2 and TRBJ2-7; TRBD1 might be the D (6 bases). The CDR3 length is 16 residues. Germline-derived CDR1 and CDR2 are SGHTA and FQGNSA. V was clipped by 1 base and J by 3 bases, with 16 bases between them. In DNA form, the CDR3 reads TGTGCCAGCAGCTTAGTGGGGTCAGGGGCAAACTACGAGCAGTACTTC. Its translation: CASSLVGSGANYEQYF.

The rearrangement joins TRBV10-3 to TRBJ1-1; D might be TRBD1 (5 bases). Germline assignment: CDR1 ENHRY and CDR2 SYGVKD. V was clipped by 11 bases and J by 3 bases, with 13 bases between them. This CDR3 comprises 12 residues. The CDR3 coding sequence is TGTGCCGCGAAAGAGGGACACACTGAAGCTTTCTTT. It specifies CAAKEGHTEAFF.

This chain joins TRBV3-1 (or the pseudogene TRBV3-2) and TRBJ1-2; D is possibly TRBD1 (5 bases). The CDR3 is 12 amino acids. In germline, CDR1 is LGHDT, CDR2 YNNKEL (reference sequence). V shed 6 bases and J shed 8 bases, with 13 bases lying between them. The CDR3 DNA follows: TGTGCCAGCAGTCGAGGGGCGGGAGGCTACACCTTC. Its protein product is CASSRGAGGYTF.

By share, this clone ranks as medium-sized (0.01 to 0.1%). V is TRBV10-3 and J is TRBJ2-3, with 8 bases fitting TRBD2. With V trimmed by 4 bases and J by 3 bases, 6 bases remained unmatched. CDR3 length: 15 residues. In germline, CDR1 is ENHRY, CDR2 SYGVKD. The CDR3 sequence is CAISAGREETDTQYF. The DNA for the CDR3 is TGTGCCATCAGTGCCGGGAGGGAGGAAACAGATACGCAGTATTTT.